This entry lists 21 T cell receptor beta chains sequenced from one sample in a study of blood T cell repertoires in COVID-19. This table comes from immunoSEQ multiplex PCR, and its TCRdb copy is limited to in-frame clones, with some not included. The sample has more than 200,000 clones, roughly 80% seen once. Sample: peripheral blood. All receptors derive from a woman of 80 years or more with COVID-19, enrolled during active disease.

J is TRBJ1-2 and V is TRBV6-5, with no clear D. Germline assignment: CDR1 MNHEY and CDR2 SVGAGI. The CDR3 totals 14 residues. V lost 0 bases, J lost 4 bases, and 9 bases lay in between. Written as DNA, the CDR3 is TGTGCCAGCAGTTACTCCGCAGGCACCTATGGCTACACCTTC. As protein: CASSYSAGTYGYTF.

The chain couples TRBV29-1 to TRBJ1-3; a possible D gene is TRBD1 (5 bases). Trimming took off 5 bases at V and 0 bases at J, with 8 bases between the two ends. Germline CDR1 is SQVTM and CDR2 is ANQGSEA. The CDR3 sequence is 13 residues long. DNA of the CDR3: TGCAGCGTTCGGGGGTTCTCTGGAAACACCATATATTTT. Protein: CSVRGFSGNTIYF.

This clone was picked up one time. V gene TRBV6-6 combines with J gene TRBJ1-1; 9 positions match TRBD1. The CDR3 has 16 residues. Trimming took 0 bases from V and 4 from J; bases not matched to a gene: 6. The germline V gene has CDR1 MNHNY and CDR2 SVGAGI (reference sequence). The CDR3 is CASSYSIGTGSTEAFF. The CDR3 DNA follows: TGTGCCAGCAGTTACTCGATCGGGACAGGGAGCACTGAAGCTTTCTTT.

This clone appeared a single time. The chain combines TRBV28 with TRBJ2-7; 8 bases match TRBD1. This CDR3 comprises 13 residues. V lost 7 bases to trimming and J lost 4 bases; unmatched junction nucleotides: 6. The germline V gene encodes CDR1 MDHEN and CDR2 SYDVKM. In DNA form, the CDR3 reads TGTGCCAGCACTAGACAGGGGCTGTACGAGCAGTACGTC. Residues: CASTRQGLYEQYV.

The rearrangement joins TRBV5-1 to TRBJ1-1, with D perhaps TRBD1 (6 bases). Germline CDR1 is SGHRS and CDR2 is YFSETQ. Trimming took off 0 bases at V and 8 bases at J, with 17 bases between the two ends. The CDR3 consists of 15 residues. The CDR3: CASSLGATGGGEAFF. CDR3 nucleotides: TGCGCCAGCAGCTTGGGTGCGACAGGCGGTGGGGAAGCTTTCTTT.

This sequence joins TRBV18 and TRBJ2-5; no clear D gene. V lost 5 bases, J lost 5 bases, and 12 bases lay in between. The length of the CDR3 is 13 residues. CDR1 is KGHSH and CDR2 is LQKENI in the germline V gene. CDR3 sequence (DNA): TGTGCCAGCTCAGGCGGATTTGGGGAGACCCAGTACTTC. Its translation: CASSGGFGETQYF.

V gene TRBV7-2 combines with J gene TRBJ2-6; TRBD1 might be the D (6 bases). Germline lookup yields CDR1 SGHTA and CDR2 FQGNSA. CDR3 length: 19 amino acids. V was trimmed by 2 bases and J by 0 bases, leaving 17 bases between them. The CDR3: CASSLMEQGAFSGANVLTF. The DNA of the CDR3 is TGTGCCAGCAGCTTAATGGAACAGGGAGCTTTCTCTGGGGCCAACGTCCTGACTTTC.

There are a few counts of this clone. The CDR3 bases are TGCGCCAGCAGACCTATGACAGGGGCAAGTAACTATGGCTACACCTTC. Amino acids: CASRPMTGASNYGYTF. The chain has TRBV5-1 and TRBJ1-2, with 8 bases matching TRBD1. This CDR3 spans 16 amino acids. Trimming removed 5 bases from V and 1 base from J; junction bases left unmatched: 10. CDR1 is SGHRS and CDR2 is YFSETQ in the germline V gene.

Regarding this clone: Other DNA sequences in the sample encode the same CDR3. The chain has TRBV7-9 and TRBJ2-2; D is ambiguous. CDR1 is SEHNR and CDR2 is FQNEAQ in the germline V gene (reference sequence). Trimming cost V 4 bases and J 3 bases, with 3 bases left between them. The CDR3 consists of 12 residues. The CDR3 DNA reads TGTGCCAGCAGCTCAGACACCGGGGAGCTGTTTTTT. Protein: CASSSDTGELFF.

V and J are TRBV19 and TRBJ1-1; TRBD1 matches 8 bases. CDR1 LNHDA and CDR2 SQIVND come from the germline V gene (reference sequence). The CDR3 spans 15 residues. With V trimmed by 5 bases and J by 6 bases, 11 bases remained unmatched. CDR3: CASSPGKGQGAEAFF. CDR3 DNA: TGTGCCAGTAGTCCCGGGAAAGGACAGGGCGCTGAAGCTTTCTTT.

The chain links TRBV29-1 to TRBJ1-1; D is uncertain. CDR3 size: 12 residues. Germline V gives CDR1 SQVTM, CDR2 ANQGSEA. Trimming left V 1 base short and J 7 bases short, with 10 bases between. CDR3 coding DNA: TGCAGCGTTGAAGGGCTCTTAAGTGAAGCTTTCTTT. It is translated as CSVEGLLSEAFF. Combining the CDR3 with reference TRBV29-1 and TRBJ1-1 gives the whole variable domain SAVISQKPSRDICQRGTSLTIQCQVDSQVTMMFWYRQQPGQSLTLIATANQGSEATYESGFVIDKFPISRPNLTFSTLTVSNMSPEDSSIYLCSVEGLLSEAFFGQGTRLTVV.

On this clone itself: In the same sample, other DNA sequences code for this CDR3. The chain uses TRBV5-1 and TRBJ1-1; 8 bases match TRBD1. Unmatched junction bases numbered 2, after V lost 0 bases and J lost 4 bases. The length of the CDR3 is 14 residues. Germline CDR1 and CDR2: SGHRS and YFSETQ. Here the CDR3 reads CASSLGQGFTEAFF. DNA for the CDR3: TGCGCCAGCAGCTTGGGACAGGGGTTCACTGAAGCTTTCTTT.

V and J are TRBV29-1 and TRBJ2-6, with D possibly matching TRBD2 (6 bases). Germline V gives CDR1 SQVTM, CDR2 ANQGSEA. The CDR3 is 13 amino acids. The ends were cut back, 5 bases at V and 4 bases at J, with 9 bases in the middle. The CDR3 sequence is CSVRGTGANVLTF. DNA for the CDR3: TGCAGCGTTCGGGGGACCGGGGCCAACGTCCTGACTTTC. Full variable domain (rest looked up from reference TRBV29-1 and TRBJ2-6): SAVISQKPSRDICQRGTSLTIQCQVDSQVTMMFWYRQQPGQSLTLIATANQGSEATYESGFVIDKFPISRPNLTFSTLTVSNMSPEDSSIYLCSVRGTGANVLTFGAGSRLTVL.

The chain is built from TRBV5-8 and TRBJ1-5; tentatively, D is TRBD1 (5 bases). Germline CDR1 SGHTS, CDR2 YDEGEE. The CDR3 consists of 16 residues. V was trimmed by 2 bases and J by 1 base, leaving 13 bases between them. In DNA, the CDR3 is TGTGCCAGCAGCTTCCACGGGGGTGGCAGCAATCAGCCCCAGCATTTT. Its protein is CASSFHGGGSNQPQHF.

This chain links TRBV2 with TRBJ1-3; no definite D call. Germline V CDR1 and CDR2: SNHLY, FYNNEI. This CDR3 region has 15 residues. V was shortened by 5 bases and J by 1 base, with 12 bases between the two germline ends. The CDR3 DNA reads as TGTGCCAGCAGTCAACCCTCGGGATCTGGAAACACCATATATTTT. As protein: CASSQPSGSGNTIYF.

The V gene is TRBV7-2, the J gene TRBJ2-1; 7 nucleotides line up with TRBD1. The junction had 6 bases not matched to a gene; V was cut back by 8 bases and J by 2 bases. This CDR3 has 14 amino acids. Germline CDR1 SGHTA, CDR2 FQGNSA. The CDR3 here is CASATGLTYNEQFF. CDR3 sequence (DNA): TGTGCCAGCGCGACAGGGTTGACCTACAATGAGCAGTTCTTC.

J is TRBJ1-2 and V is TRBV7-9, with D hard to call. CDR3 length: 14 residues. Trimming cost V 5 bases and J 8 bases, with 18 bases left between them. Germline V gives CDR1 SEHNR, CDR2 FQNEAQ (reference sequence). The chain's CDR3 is CASSGAVPLEGYTF. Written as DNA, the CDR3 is TGTGCCAGCAGCGGTGCTGTCCCCTTGGAGGGCTACACCTTC.

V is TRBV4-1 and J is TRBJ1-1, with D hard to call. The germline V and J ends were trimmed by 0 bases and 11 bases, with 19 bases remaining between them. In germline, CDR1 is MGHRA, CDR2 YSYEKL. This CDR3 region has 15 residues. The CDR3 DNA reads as TGCGCCAGCAGCCAAGAAGCGGCAGGACGACCTGGGGCTTTCTTT. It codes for CASSQEAAGRPGAFF.

CDR3 amino acids: CASSHCGTGWMNTEAFF. Written as DNA, the CDR3 is TGTGCCAGCAGCCACTGTGGGACAGGGTGGATGAACACTGAAGCTTTCTTT. The J gene is TRBJ1-1, the V gene TRBV3-1 (or the pseudogene TRBV3-2); 9 nucleotides agree with TRBD1. Germline V CDR1 and CDR2: LGHDT, YNNKEL (reference sequence). Germline trimming cut 3 bases from V and 0 bases from J; bases unmatched to any gene: 8. This CDR3 is 17 amino acids long.

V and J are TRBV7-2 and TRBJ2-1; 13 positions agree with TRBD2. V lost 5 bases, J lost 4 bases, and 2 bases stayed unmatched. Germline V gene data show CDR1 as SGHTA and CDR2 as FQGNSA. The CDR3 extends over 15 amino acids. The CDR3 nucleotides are TGTGCCAGCAGCCTGGGACTAGCGGGGTACAATGAGCAGTTCTTC. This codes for CASSLGLAGYNEQFF.

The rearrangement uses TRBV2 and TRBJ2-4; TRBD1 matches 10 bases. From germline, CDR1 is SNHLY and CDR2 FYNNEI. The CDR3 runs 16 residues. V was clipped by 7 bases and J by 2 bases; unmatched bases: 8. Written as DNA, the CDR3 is TGTGCCAGCATGGTTCCGGGACAGGGGTCCAAAAACATTCAGTACTTC. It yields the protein CASMVPGQGSKNIQYF.